This T cell receptor beta chain stems from a study of OX40 agonist ivuxolimab in advanced cancers. Study-wide results and limits: CD4+ and CD8+ T cells in blood underwent clonal expansion by week 6 at 0.1 to 3.0 mg/kg.

The CDR3 has 13 residues. V lost 0 bases and J 3 bases, leaving 6 bases between the germline ends. Germline CDR1 and CDR2: MNHEY and SVGAGI. In the case of this clone: Its target is unknown.

Sequenced by immunoSEQ multiplex PCR; TCRdb stores in-frame clones only, minus some. The data contain tens of thousands of clones, approximately 90% of them seen just once; the ten biggest clones take up roughly 13%. The chain combines TRBV6-5 with TRBJ2-7; D not resolved. The clonotype originates from an adult with an advanced solid tumor such as melanoma, head and neck, liver or kidney cancer. The input for sequencing was CD4+ or CD8+ T cells sorted from blood, taken in a trial of the OX40 agonist ivuxolimab. CDR3 sequence (DNA): TGTGCCAGCAGTTACTCGGCAAGCTACGAGCAGTACTTC. Residues: CASSYSASYEQYF.